This TCR beta chain was documented in a study of human T cells and chemical hapten exposure. About the research overall: The patients, most of them female, presented with alopecia areata, totalis or universalis. Small differences in pooled library volume mainly drove the variation in TCR yields per sample.

TCRdb fed the RACE reads into MiXCR, producing one record per CDR3 protein. The sample lists tens of thousands of distinct CDR3 sequences; approximately 9% were seen once. Time point of the sample: patch test 2, 6 weeks after DPC sensitization. As to treatment: therapeutic diphenylcyclopropenone sensitization with weekly scalp DPC. The CDR3 length is 14 residues. The germline gives CDR1 LNHDA, CDR2 SQIVND (reference sequence). V lost 5 bases to trimming and J lost 3 bases, with 14 bases between them. The table lists this clonotype with a few counts. The sequences come from whole blood, collected in connection with sensitization to the hapten diphenylcyclopropenone (DPC). This receptor was taken from a man aged 25-45 years with alopecia areata. Some clones in this sample may be carry-over from other donors' samples. This sequence joins TRBV19 and TRBJ2-7, with D perhaps matching TRBD1 (6 bases). The CDR3: CASSPAGEGYEQYF. The CDR3 DNA reads as TGTGCCAGTAGTCCGGCAGGGGAAGGCTACGAGCAGTACTTC.